The 5 T cell receptor beta chains given below trace back to one sample, sequenced in a study of CD8 T cells in Susac syndrome. Reverse transcription of roughly 0.5 to 1 ug RNA was carried out with random hexamers. TCRdb re-called the immunoSEQ multiplex PCR reads with MiXCR, one entry per CDR3 protein. The sample has some 200,000 distinct CDR3 sequences; nearly 97% are singletons. Sequencing was performed on CD4+ T cells from PBMCs. These receptors were taken from a human donor with Susac syndrome.

The V call is TRBV30, the J call TRBJ1-1, with 7 bases lining up with TRBD1. This CDR3 contains 12 residues. Trimming took 6 bases from V and 4 from J; bases not matched to a gene: 5. Germline assignment: CDR1 GTSNPN and CDR2 SVGIG (reference sequence). The CDR3: CACGQARTEAFF. The DNA of the CDR3 is TGTGCCTGTGGACAGGCGCGCACTGAAGCTTTCTTT.

The chain is built from TRBV5-4 and TRBJ2-3; D possibly corresponds to TRBD1 (5 bases). V was cut by 0 bases and J by 0 bases, with 14 bases left in between. Germline loops: CDR1 SGHNT, CDR2 YYREEE (reference sequence). This CDR3 is 17 amino acids long. This CDR3 reads CASSLGQTRTSTDTQYF. CDR3 sequence (DNA): TGTGCCAGCAGCTTGGGACAGACCCGAACTAGCACAGATACGCAGTATTTT.

The gene calls are TRBV24-1 and TRBJ2-3; D is unclear. This CDR3 comprises 17 residues. Germline V gene data show CDR1 as KGHDR and CDR2 as SFDVKD. Between the trimmed V and J ends, which lost 2 bases and 2 bases, there was a span of 16 bases. In DNA, the CDR3 is TGTGCCACCAGTGATTCGGGCAGTTACAATCCCACAGATACGCAGTATTTT. This encodes CATSDSGSYNPTDTQYF.

The chain recombines TRBV7-2 with TRBJ2-5; D might be TRBD1 (6 bases). The V end lost 5 bases, the J end lost 9 bases, and 19 bases lay between the germline ends. Germline-derived CDR1 and CDR2 are SGHTA and FQGNSA. The CDR3 length is 14 residues. DNA of the CDR3: TGTGCCAGCAGCCAGGACAGCGGAGTTCAGTCCCAGTACTTC. Protein sequence: CASSQDSGVQSQYF.

The genes are TRBV12-3 or TRBV12-4 and TRBJ2-3; 11 bases are a match to TRBD2. The CDR3 contains 17 residues. V dropped 6 bases and J dropped 2; count of bases not matched to a gene: 10. CDR3 in amino acids: CASRPNPGLADTDTQYF. The CDR3 DNA reads as TGTGCCAGCAGACCAAACCCGGGACTAGCGGACACAGATACGCAGTATTTT.